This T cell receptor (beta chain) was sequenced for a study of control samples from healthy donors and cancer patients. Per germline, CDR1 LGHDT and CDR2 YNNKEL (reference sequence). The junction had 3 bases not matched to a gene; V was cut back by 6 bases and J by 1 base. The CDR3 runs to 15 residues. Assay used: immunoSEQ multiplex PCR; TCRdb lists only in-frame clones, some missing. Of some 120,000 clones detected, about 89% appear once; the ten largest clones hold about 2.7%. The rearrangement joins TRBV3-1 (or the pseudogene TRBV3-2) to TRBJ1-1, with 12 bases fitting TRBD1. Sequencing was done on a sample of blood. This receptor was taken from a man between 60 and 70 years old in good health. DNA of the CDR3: TGTGCCAGCAGATGGGGACAGGGGGCGAACACTGAAGCTTTCTTT. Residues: CASRWGQGANTEAFF.